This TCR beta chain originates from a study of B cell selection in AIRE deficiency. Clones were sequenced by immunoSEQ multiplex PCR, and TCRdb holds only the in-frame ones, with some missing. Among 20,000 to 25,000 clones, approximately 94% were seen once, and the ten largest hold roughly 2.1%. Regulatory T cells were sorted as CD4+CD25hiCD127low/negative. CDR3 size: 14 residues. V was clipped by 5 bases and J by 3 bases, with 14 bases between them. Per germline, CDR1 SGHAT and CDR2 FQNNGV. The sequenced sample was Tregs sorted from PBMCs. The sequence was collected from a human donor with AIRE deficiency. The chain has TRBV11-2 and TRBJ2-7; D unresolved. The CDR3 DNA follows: TGTGCCAGCAGCCCGGACCCTTGGGGCTACGAGCAGTACTTC. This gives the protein CASSPDPWGYEQYF. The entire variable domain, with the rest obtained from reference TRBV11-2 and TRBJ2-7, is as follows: EAGVAQSPRYKIIEKRQSVAFWCNPISGHATLYWYQQILGQGPKLLIQFQNNGVVDDSQLPKDRFSAERLKGVDSTLKIQPAKLEDSAVYLCASSPDPWGYEQYFGPGTRLTVT.